Below, 14 T cell receptor beta chains from the same sample are listed, as sequenced in a study of cytomegalovirus exposure and HLA in healthy donors. The PCR made use of 60 Vbeta and 13 Jbeta primers. The data were produced by immunoSEQ multiplex PCR, yet TCRdb's version contains in-frame clones alone and is incomplete. Among about 120,000 clones, 80% were seen once, and the ten largest hold around 8%. Sequencing input: PBMCs. These receptors all stem from a female donor in good health and CMV-seropositive.

The V and J genes are TRBV6-4 and TRBJ2-5; the match to TRBD2 covers 13 bases. Germline V gene sequence: CDR1 MRHNA, CDR2 SNTAGT. The junction had 18 bases not matched to a gene; V was cut back by 9 bases and J by 5 bases. This CDR3 contains 18 residues. The CDR3 is CARIPGTSGEDPRETQYF. CDR3 nucleotide sequence: TGTGCCAGAATCCCCGGGACTAGCGGGGAGGACCCCCGGGAGACCCAGTACTTC.

V usage is TRBV7-2 and J usage is TRBJ2-5, with no clear D. Trimming took off 1 base at V and 4 bases at J, with 10 bases between the two ends. Germline V gene sequence: CDR1 SGHTA, CDR2 FQGNSA. CDR3 length: 14 residues. CDR3: CASSLGVSVETQYF. CDR3 DNA sequence: TGTGCCAGCAGCTTAGGGGTGAGCGTAGAGACCCAGTACTTC.

The V and J genes are TRBV27 and TRBJ1-1, with 7 bases that match TRBD1. CDR1 MNHEY and CDR2 SMNVEV come from the germline V gene (reference sequence). J gave up 4 bases and V 3 bases, and 11 bases lay outside the gene matches. This CDR3 region has 16 residues. CDR3 residues: CASSFWAGQGVTEAFF. The DNA for the CDR3 is TGTGCCAGCAGTTTCTGGGCGGGGCAGGGGGTCACTGAAGCTTTCTTT.

This chain links TRBV6-1 with TRBJ2-1, with TRBD1 identical over 7 bases. Germline V lookup: CDR1 MNHNS, CDR2 SASEGT. The CDR3 covers 15 residues. V gave up 2 bases and J gave up 3 bases; unmatched junction bases: 4. The chain's CDR3 is CASSETGAHYNEQFF. The CDR3 coding sequence is TGTGCCAGCAGTGAAACAGGGGCCCACTACAATGAGCAGTTCTTC.

V and J are TRBV19 and TRBJ1-1, with D unresolved. The CDR3 runs 14 residues. Germline lookup yields CDR1 LNHDA and CDR2 SQIVND (reference sequence). Trimming removed 8 bases at V and 4 bases at J, with 17 bases between. CDR3: CASSYTGSSTEAFF. CDR3 DNA: TGTGCCAGTTCTTACACGGGTTCGAGCACTGAAGCTTTCTTT.

The chain is built from TRBV27 and TRBJ2-2; 7 bases map to TRBD2. This CDR3 has 16 amino acids. Germline CDR1 is MNHEY and CDR2 is SMNVEV (reference sequence). Trimming cost V 3 bases and J 3 bases; bases outside gene matches: 7. The CDR3 reads CASSFMGGWDTGELFF. The CDR3 DNA is TGTGCCAGCAGTTTTATGGGGGGGTGGGACACCGGGGAGCTGTTTTTT.

The CDR3 reads CASSQDMRYTQYF. The CDR3 DNA is TGCGCCAGCAGCCAAGATATGCGGTACACGCAGTATTTT. The chain is built from TRBV4-3 and TRBJ2-3; D call uncertain. CDR3 length equals 13 residues. Germline-derived CDR1 and CDR2 are LGHNA and YSLEER. The V end was cut by 0 bases, the J end by 9 bases, with 10 bases between.

This chain connects TRBV18 to TRBJ2-6, with 8 bases lining up with TRBD1. V shed 4 bases and J 3 bases; nucleotides not matched to a gene: 2. The V gene's germline CDR1 is KGHSH and CDR2 LQKENI. The CDR3 length is 15 residues. The CDR3 spells CASSQDRGGANVLTF. CDR3 in DNA: TGTGCCAGCTCACAAGACAGGGGTGGGGCCAACGTCCTGACTTTC.

This CDR3 reads CASRSRQGALDTQYF. The CDR3 nucleotides read TGTGCCAGCAGATCTAGACAGGGGGCATTAGATACGCAGTATTTT. The genes are TRBV7-8 and TRBJ2-3; 10 nucleotides align to TRBD1. The CDR3 is 15 residues long. Germline V gene sequence: CDR1 SGHVS, CDR2 FQNEAQ. V was pared by 6 bases and J by 5 bases, with 8 bases of the junction left unmatched.

The gene calls are TRBV30 and TRBJ2-5, with 7 bases fitting TRBD2. V lost 2 bases and J lost 5; bases outside the gene matches: 11. The CDR3 extends over 15 amino acids. Germline-derived CDR1 and CDR2 are GTSNPN and SVGIG (reference sequence). The CDR3 loop is CAWSTSGTPGETQYF. The CDR3 coding sequence is TGTGCCTGGAGTACAAGCGGGACCCCTGGGGAGACCCAGTACTTC.

Only one count was recorded for this clone. The chain combines TRBV6-5 with TRBJ1-1, with D hard to call. Germline CDR1 and CDR2: MNHEY and SVGAGI. The CDR3 is made up of 14 amino acids. Trimming took 0 bases from V and 3 from J, leaving 8 bases between them. The CDR3 protein is CASSYSGRDTEAFF. CDR3 bases: TGTGCCAGCAGTTACTCAGGGAGGGACACTGAAGCTTTCTTT.

The rearrangement links TRBV18 to TRBJ2-2; D unclear. Germline CDR1 and CDR2: KGHSH and LQKENI. The ends were cut back, 3 bases at V and 5 bases at J, with 4 bases in the middle. This CDR3 has 12 residues. DNA of the CDR3: TGTGCCAGCTCACCTCAAACCGGGGAGCTGTTTTTT. It specifies CASSPQTGELFF.

This clone was observed a few times. The rearrangement links TRBV19 to TRBJ1-1, with D perhaps TRBD1 (5 bases). The CDR3 extends over 16 amino acids. Germline CDR1 LNHDA, CDR2 SQIVND (reference sequence). The ends were cut back, 3 bases at V and 0 bases at J, with 14 bases in the middle. CDR3 in amino acids: CASSIDGRTMNTEAFF. DNA of the CDR3: TGTGCCAGTAGTATCGACGGACGGACAATGAACACTGAAGCTTTCTTT.

This sequence joins TRBV6-1 and TRBJ2-7; tentatively, D is TRBD1 (6 bases). The CDR3 covers 14 residues. With 7 bases removed from V and 3 bases from J, the gap between germline ends came to 16 bases. Per the germline V gene, CDR1 is MNHNS and CDR2 is SASEGT. CDR3 nucleotides: TGTGCCAGCAATAGTAGGGGGTTCCTCTACGAGCAGTACTTC. It translates to CASNSRGFLYEQYF.